These 21 T cell receptor beta chains were sequenced from one sample in a study of blood T cell repertoires in COVID-19. The assay was immunoSEQ multiplex PCR, and TCRdb's table has in-frame clones only and misses some. The table includes 95,000 to 120,000 clones, about 90% detected once. Sequencing was carried out using peripheral blood. The receptor source for this set is a human donor in a cohort sampled during active COVID-19.

V and J are TRBV10-2 and TRBJ2-1, with D unresolved. Deletions cut 2 bases from V and 0 bases from J, with 11 bases between. This CDR3 spans 16 amino acids. The germline V gene has CDR1 WSHSY and CDR2 SAAADI. This CDR3 reads CASSEPLLRSYNEQFF. CDR3 sequence (DNA): TGCGCCAGCAGTGAGCCTCTACTTCGCTCCTACAATGAGCAGTTCTTC.

The chain links TRBV18 to TRBJ1-1; 7 bases map to TRBD1. J gave up 6 bases and V 4 bases, and 8 bases lay outside the gene matches. The germline CDR1 and CDR2 sequences are KGHSH and LQKENI. The CDR3 covers 14 residues. CDR3 sequence (DNA): TGTGCCAGCTCACAAGAACAGGGGAGCCCTGAAGCTTTCTTT. The encoded protein is CASSQEQGSPEAFF. The full variable domain, in which reference TRBV18 and TRBJ1-1 provide the parts outside the CDR3, is NAGVMQNPRHLVRRRGQEARLRCSPMKGHSHVYWYRQLPEEGLKFMVYLQKENIIDESGMPKERFSAEFPKEGPSILRIQQVVRGDSAAYFCASSQEQGSPEAFFGQGTRLTVV.

This sequence joins TRBV7-2 and TRBJ2-7, with 8 bases aligning to TRBD1. The germline V gene has CDR1 SGHTA and CDR2 FQGNSA. V was pared by 4 bases and J by 3 bases, with 2 bases of the junction left unmatched. This CDR3 is 13 amino acids long. CDR3 in amino acids: CASSYGTGYEQYF. CDR3 sequence (DNA): TGTGCCAGCAGCTACGGGACAGGCTACGAGCAGTACTTC.

The V call is TRBV11-3, the J call TRBJ2-1; no clear D gene. Per germline, CDR1 SGHNT and CDR2 YENEEA. V lost 5 bases and J 6 bases, leaving 5 bases between the germline ends. The CDR3 length is 11 residues. Here the CDR3 reads CASSESNEQFF. The CDR3 coding sequence is TGTGCCAGCAGCGAGAGCAATGAGCAGTTCTTC.

V usage is TRBV6-6 and J usage is TRBJ1-5; D gene ambiguous. Trimming stripped 11 bases from V and 7 bases from J, with 9 bases between. Germline lookup yields CDR1 MNHNY and CDR2 SVGAGI (reference sequence). The CDR3 length is 10 residues. The CDR3 spells CAAGSQPQHF. As DNA, the CDR3 is TGTGCCGCGGGAAGCCAGCCCCAGCATTTT.

The chain recombines TRBV6-2 or TRBV6-3 with TRBJ1-5; 7 positions match TRBD1. J was trimmed by 6 bases and V by 6 bases; bases with no gene match: 5. Per germline, CDR1 MNHEY and CDR2 SVGEGT. This CDR3 comprises 13 residues. CDR3: CASSPTGLQPQHF. DNA for the CDR3: TGTGCCAGCAGCCCGACAGGGCTTCAGCCCCAGCATTTT.

This clone was observed a few times. J is TRBJ2-7 and V is TRBV19; the D is unclear. This CDR3 is built from 13 residues. Per the germline V gene, CDR1 is LNHDA and CDR2 is SQIVND (reference sequence). V was trimmed by 10 bases and J by 3 bases, leaving 16 bases between them. The CDR3 nucleotides are TGTGCCACCGCGGCCTCCGTAAACTACGAGCAGTACTTC. Translating it yields CATAASVNYEQYF. Looking up the rest from reference TRBV19 and TRBJ2-7 gives the full variable domain: DGGITQSPKYLFRKEGQNVTLSCEQNLNHDAMYWYRQDPGQGLRLIYYSQIVNDFQKGDIAEGYSVSREKKESFPLTVTSAQKNPTAFYLCATAASVNYEQYFGPGTRLTVT.

This chain joins TRBV11-2 and TRBJ2-7; 7 bases match TRBD1. Germline lookup yields CDR1 SGHAT and CDR2 FQNNGV. V gave up 4 bases and J gave up 5 bases; unmatched junction bases: 8. The length of the CDR3 is 14 residues. The CDR3 here is CASSSLDRVNEQYF. DNA of the CDR3: TGTGCCAGCAGCTCCCTTGACAGGGTCAACGAGCAGTACTTC.

The chain recombines TRBV5-4 with TRBJ1-2; a weak D match, TRBD1 (5 bases). Germline CDR1 and CDR2: SGHNT and YYREEE (reference sequence). CDR3 length: 14 residues. Trimming took off 4 bases at V and 4 bases at J, with 14 bases between the two ends. This CDR3 reads CASSKLGGSYGYTF. The CDR3, as DNA: TGTGCCAGCAGCAAATTGGGGGGTAGCTATGGCTACACCTTC.

The V and J genes are TRBV6-5 and TRBJ2-1; 9 positions agree with TRBD2. The ends lost 4 bases at V and 5 bases at J; junction bases unmatched: 6. Germline CDR1 and CDR2: MNHEY and SVGAGI. This CDR3 has 15 residues. The CDR3 DNA follows: TGTGCCAGCAGTTCCGGTAGCGGGAGCCACAATGAGCAGTTCTTC. This sequence encodes CASSSGSGSHNEQFF.

The rearrangement uses TRBV28 and TRBJ2-3; 8 bases line up with TRBD2. J was trimmed by 12 bases and V by 5 bases; bases with no gene match: 13. CDR1 MDHEN and CDR2 SYDVKM come from the germline V gene. The CDR3 spans 14 residues. In DNA, the CDR3 is TGTGCCAGCAGTACCTCCTTTCGGGGGGGGCTACAGTATTTT. Its translation is CASSTSFRGGLQYF.

V is TRBV19 and J is TRBJ1-5; no reliable D call. In germline, CDR1 is LNHDA, CDR2 SQIVND (reference sequence). This CDR3 is built from 12 residues. V lost 4 bases to trimming and J lost 9 bases, with 10 bases between them. CDR3 protein: CASSTPFLPQHF. In DNA form, the CDR3 reads TGTGCCAGTAGTACCCCCTTTTTGCCCCAGCATTTT.

The V call is TRBV5-8, the J call TRBJ2-3, with D perhaps TRBD2 (5 bases). The germline V gene encodes CDR1 SGHTS and CDR2 YDEGEE. This CDR3 has 16 amino acids. Trimming cost V 4 bases and J 6 bases, with 21 bases left between them. The CDR3 nucleotides read TGTGCCAGCAGCCCAAGAGGGCGCTCTGGTGGGGATACGCAGTATTTT. Its translation: CASSPRGRSGGDTQYF.

V is TRBV30 and J is TRBJ1-1; D remains unclear. Germline-derived CDR1 and CDR2 are GTSNPN and SVGIG (reference sequence). The CDR3 is made up of 14 amino acids. V gave up 3 bases and J gave up 4 bases, with 15 bases separating them. CDR3: CAWRGGRARTEAFF. The CDR3 DNA is TGTGCCTGGAGGGGTGGGAGGGCGCGCACTGAAGCTTTCTTT.

The chain couples TRBV14 to TRBJ2-5, with 7 bases that match TRBD2. CDR3 length: 14 amino acids. V dropped 3 bases and J dropped 7; count of bases not matched to a gene: 8. Germline values: CDR1 SGHDN, CDR2 FVKESK. CDR3 in DNA: TGTGCCAGCAGCCATCTAGCGGACACGGCGACCCAGTACTTC. It is translated as CASSHLADTATQYF.

The CDR3 DNA is TGTGCCAGCAGCCAAGGACTAGCGGGAGCCGGAACCGGGGAGCTGTTTTTT. Protein product: CASSQGLAGAGTGELFF. The chain recombines TRBV3-1 (or the pseudogene TRBV3-2) with TRBJ2-2; 12 bases are a match to TRBD2. This CDR3 has 17 residues. Trimming took 1 base from V and 5 from J; bases not matched to a gene: 5. The germline CDR1 and CDR2 sequences are LGHDT and YNNKEL (reference sequence).

The genes are TRBV29-1 and TRBJ2-7; tentatively, D is TRBD2 (6 bases). This CDR3 region has 14 residues. Trimming cost V 1 base and J 2 bases, with 12 bases left between them. Germline CDR1 and CDR2: SQVTM and ANQGSEA. DNA for the CDR3: TGCAGCGTTGAAGCGGCGGGGAGGCCCTACGAGCAGTACTTC. Its translation: CSVEAAGRPYEQYF.

Only a few counts were recorded for this clone. The V gene is TRBV7-9, the J gene TRBJ2-2; TRBD2 might be the D (6 bases). The CDR3 is 13 residues long. Germline-derived CDR1 and CDR2 are SEHNR and FQNEAQ (reference sequence). Trimming took 5 bases from V and 6 from J, leaving 10 bases between them. The CDR3 DNA sequence: TGTGCCAGCAGCCCGGGAGTTCCCGGGGAGCTGTTTTTT. Residues: CASSPGVPGELFF.

V usage is TRBV19 and J usage is TRBJ2-3; possible D gene TRBD2, 5 bases. Trimming pared 0 bases from V and 6 bases from J, leaving 16 bases between. Per germline, CDR1 LNHDA and CDR2 SQIVND (reference sequence). This CDR3 is 16 amino acids long. CDR3 protein: CASSIDRTSGRDTQYF. The CDR3 coding sequence is TGTGCCAGTAGTATAGATCGCACTAGTGGTAGGGATACGCAGTATTTT. Filled out from reference TRBV19 and TRBJ2-3, the complete variable domain reads DGGITQSPKYLFRKEGQNVTLSCEQNLNHDAMYWYRQDPGQGLRLIYYSQIVNDFQKGDIAEGYSVSREKKESFPLTVTSAQKNPTAFYLCASSIDRTSGRDTQYFGPGTRLTVL.

The chain employs TRBV19 and TRBJ1-1; D uncertain. Trimming took 5 bases from V and 1 from J, leaving 14 bases between them. CDR3 length: 15 amino acids. The germline V gene has CDR1 LNHDA and CDR2 SQIVND (reference sequence). CDR3 nucleotide sequence: TGTGCCAGTAGTCCACCACAGCTCCAGAACACTGAAGCTTTCTTT. It encodes CASSPPQLQNTEAFF.

V usage is TRBV19 and J usage is TRBJ2-5; TRBD1 matches 8 bases. CDR3 length: 15 amino acids. The V gene's germline CDR1 is LNHDA and CDR2 SQIVND (reference sequence). The V segment lost 4 bases and the J segment 2 bases; nucleotides outside the gene matches: 6. DNA of the CDR3: TGTGCCAGTAGTAGCTACGACAGGGGACAAGAGACCCAGTACTTC. Residues: CASSSYDRGQETQYF.